This T cell receptor (beta chain) was retrieved from a study of T cell changes during pregnancy in multiple sclerosis. The CDR3 sequence is 13 residues long. CDR1 and CDR2 from the germline V gene are PRHDT and FYEKMQ (reference sequence). V trimming: 4 bases; J trimming: 7 bases; junction bases outside the gene matches: 7. Profiled with immunoSEQ multiplex PCR; TCRdb holds only in-frame clones, not every one. The repertoire includes some 47,000 clones, 88% of them detected once, and about 5.4% sits in the top ten. The sample was CD8+ T cells from peripheral blood mononuclear cells, taken after pregnancy. This TCR derives from a female donor in good health, enrolled as a control in a pregnancy study. The rearrangement links TRBV13 to TRBJ2-7, with 7 nucleotides matching TRBD1. Here the CDR3 reads CASSSGLTGEQYF. Written as DNA, the CDR3 is TGTGCCAGCAGCTCAGGCCTGACAGGGGAGCAGTACTTC.